This T cell receptor beta chain derives from a study of blood T cell repertoires in COVID-19. About the study: Samples of COVID-19 (acute and convalescent) were obtained from the United States, Italy and Spain. T cells, B-cell-depleted T cells, or PBMCs supplied cDNA or gDNA.

The CDR3 covers 13 residues. Trimming took off 1 base at V and 6 bases at J, with 9 bases between the two ends. Germline V lookup: CDR1 SEHNR, CDR2 FQNEAQ (reference sequence). Per the study methods: Quantification of nucleated cells was approximated via reference gene primer amplification. Profiled with immunoSEQ multiplex PCR; TCRdb holds only in-frame clones, not every one. V and J calls and clone size come straight from that table; D and trimming were deduced from the DNA. The sample consists of about 240,000 clones, 83% of them appearing once. This chain uses TRBV7-9 with TRBJ1-2; D uncertain. The sequence came from a human donor in a cohort sampled during active COVID-19. The sample taken for sequencing was peripheral blood. CDR3 nucleotides: TGTGCCAGCAGCTTAGGCTCAGGCGATGGCTACACCTTC. Protein sequence: CASSLGSGDGYTF.